This TCR beta chain came from a study of cytomegalovirus exposure and HLA in healthy donors. About the research overall: Most donors, around 81% of 398 genotyped, fell in the Caucasian-associated ancestry cluster. Study conclusions and caveats: Apart from CMV serostatus, no immune exposure information was available. A later analysis showed HLA-associated TCR beta chains outstripping equally common others in clonal expansion. Analyzed later, association rates of TCRs varied across HLA loci, with DRB1 most and HLA-C fewest.

Germline assignment: CDR1 MDHEN and CDR2 SYDVKM. The CDR3 sequence is 12 residues long. Between the trimmed V and J ends, which lost 3 bases and 6 bases, there was a span of 6 bases. Vbeta (60) and Jbeta (13) primers were used in the PCR. The assay was immunoSEQ multiplex PCR, and TCRdb's table has in-frame clones only and misses some. The sample has around 190,000 clones; approximately 80% are singletons. For this clone: As yet, its antigen is unknown.

The gene calls are TRBV28 and TRBJ2-1; D uncertain. Input material: PBMCs. The sequence came from a woman aged 25 to 45 in good health and CMV-seropositive. This CDR3 reads CASSFEFNEQFF. The CDR3 coding sequence is TGTGCCAGCAGTTTTGAGTTCAATGAGCAGTTCTTC.